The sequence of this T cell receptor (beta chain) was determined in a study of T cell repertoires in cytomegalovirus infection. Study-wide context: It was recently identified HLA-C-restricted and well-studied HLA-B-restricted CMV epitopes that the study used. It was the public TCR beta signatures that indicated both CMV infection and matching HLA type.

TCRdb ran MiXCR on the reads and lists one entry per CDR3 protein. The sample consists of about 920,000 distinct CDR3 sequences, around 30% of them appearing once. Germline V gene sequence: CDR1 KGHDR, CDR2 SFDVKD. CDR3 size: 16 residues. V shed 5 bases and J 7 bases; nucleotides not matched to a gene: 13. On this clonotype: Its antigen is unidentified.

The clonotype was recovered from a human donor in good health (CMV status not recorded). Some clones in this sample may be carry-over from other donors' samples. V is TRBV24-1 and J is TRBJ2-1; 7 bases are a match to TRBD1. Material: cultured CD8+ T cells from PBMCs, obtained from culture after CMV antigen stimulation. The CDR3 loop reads CATSGDSGREANEQFF. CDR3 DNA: TGTGCCACCAGTGGGGACAGCGGCCGAGAAGCGAATGAGCAGTTCTTC.